This section outlines one T cell receptor beta chain sequence together with its context. Antigen specificity is unknown. This sample stems from a study of cytomegalovirus exposure and HLA in healthy donors. Whole-study results and caveats: Cytomegalovirus association was assigned to 150 to 200 TCR beta chains.

The length of the CDR3 is 15 residues. V was clipped by 4 bases and J by 5 bases, with 15 bases between them. CDR1 and CDR2 from the germline V gene are SGHRS and YFSETQ. The donors were in the roughly 130-subject validation cohort; that cohort was separate from the approximately 700-subject first cohort. Produced via immunoSEQ multiplex PCR; TCRdb's table is partial and in-frame only. The table has over 150,000 clones, about 82% seen once. This chain connects TRBV5-1 to TRBJ2-2; D perhaps matches TRBD1 (5 bases). Sample: PBMCs. This clonotype originated in a human donor in good health. The DNA of the CDR3 is TGCGCCAGCAGCCAGGTGGCAGGGTCGACCGGGGAGCTGTTTTTT. This translates into CASSQVAGSTGELFF. Together with reference TRBV5-1 and TRBJ2-2, the CDR3 gives the full variable domain: KAGVTQTPRYLIKTRGQQVTLSCSPISGHRSVSWYQQTPGQGLQFLFEYFSETQRNKGNFPGRFSGRQFSNSRSEMNVSTLELGDSALYLCASSQVAGSTGELFFGEGSRLTVL.